This record covers a single TCR beta chain. The target antigen is unknown. All sequencing subjects had displayed CD8+CD57+ cell expansion on flow cytometry. Each patient gave a blood sample that was collected before any therapy had been received. The sample belongs to a study of CD8+CD57+ T cells in acquired aplastic anemia. Profiling that covered TCR beta VDJ and CDR3 relied on genomic DNA as its template. One entry per CDR3 protein, called by TCRdb with MiXCR from the reads. Of over 150,000 distinct CDR3 sequences in the sample, 63% are singletons; the top ten hold 40% to 50%. The study's findings and limits: In common between the patients and the controls were some 28 CD8+ CDR3 sequences. Significant differences in CD8+ Simpson's diversity were not observed between patients and controls.

The V gene's germline CDR1 is SGHRS and CDR2 YFSETQ. The CDR3 is made up of 15 amino acids. V trimming: 5 bases; J trimming: 5 bases; junction bases outside the gene matches: 7. The chain has TRBV5-1 and TRBJ1-4, with 9 nucleotides matching TRBD1. The TCR comes from a human donor with aplastic anemia. The sample was sorted CD4+, CD8+, or CD8+CD57+ T cells (not recorded which) from PBMCs. CDR3 bases: TGCGCCAGCAGACTCAGAGGACAGGGGAATGAAAAACTGTTTTTT. Amino acids: CASRLRGQGNEKLFF.